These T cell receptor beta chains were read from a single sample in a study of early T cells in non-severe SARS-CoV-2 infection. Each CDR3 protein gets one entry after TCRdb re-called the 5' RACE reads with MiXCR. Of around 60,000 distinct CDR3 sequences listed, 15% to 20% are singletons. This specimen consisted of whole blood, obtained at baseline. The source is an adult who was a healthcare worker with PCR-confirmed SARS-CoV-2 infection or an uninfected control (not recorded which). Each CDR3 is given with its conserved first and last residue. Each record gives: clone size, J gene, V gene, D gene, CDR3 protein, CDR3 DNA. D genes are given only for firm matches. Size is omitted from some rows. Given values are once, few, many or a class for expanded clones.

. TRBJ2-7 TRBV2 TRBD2 CASTSGHEQYF TGTGCTTCGACTAGCGGGCACGAGCAGTACTTC
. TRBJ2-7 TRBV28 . CASSDPGGHQSYEQYF TGTGCCAGCAGCGATCCCGGAGGCCACCAATCCTACGAGCAGTACTTC
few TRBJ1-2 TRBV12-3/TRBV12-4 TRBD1 CASSPTGDNYGYTF TGTGCCAGCAGCCCGACAGGGGATAACTATGGCTACACCTTC
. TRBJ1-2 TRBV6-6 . CASSTNLPGRITYGYTF TGTGCCAGCAGTACTAATCTACCGGGACGCATTACCTATGGCTACACCTTC
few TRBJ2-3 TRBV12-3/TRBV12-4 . CASSYRGTDTQYF TGTGCCAGCAGCTACAGGGGCACAGATACGCAGTATTTT
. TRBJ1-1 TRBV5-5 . CASSYYMINTEAFF TGTGCCAGCAGCTATTACATGATCAACACTGAAGCTTTCTTT
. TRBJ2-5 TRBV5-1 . CASSLERPGDGTQYF TGCGCCAGCAGCTTGGAACGGCCAGGGGACGGGACCCAGTACTTC
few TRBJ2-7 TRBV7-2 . CASSPTRPPLSSYEQYF TGTGCCAGCAGCCCCACCCGGCCCCCATTAAGCTCCTACGAGCAGTACTTC
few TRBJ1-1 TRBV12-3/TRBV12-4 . CASSRHENTEAFF TGTGCCAGCAGCCGCCACGAGAACACTGAAGCTTTCTTT
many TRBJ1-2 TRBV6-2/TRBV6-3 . CATLGSYGYTF TGTGCCACGCTGGGATCTTATGGCTACACCTTC
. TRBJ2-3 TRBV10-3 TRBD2 CAISLAGVGGNTQYF TGTGCCATCAGTCTAGCGGGAGTGGGAGGAAATACGCAGTATTTT
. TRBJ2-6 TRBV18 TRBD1 CASTPAYLGTGGSGANVLTF TGTGCCAGCACACCGGCCTACCTCGGGACAGGAGGGTCTGGGGCCAACGTCCTGACTTTC
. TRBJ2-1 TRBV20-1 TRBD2 CSAIPLTSGYNEQFF TGCAGTGCTATACCCTTGACTAGCGGTTACAATGAGCAGTTCTTC
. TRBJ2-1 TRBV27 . CASSLSLVGAGNEQFF TGTGCCAGCAGTTTATCCCTAGTAGGGGCGGGCAATGAGCAGTTCTTC
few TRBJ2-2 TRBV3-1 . CASSQGGNTGELFF TGTGCCAGCAGCCAAGGGGGAAACACCGGGGAGCTGTTTTTT
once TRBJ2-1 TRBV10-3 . CAISERGLRSYNEQFF TGTGCCATCAGTGAGAGAGGACTACGCTCCTACAATGAGCAGTTCTTC
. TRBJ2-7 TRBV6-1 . CASAETYEQYF TGTGCCAGCGCCGAGACCTACGAGCAGTACTTC
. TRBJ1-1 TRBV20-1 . CSSAHPGKSEAFF TGCAGCTCCGCACACCCAGGGAAAAGTGAAGCTTTCTTT
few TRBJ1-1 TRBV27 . CASSFGRADTEAFF TGTGCCAGCAGTTTCGGACGGGCTGACACTGAAGCTTTCTTT
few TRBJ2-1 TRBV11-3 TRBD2 CASSPGTNYNEQFF TGTGCCAGCAGCCCCGGGACTAACTACAATGAGCAGTTCTTC
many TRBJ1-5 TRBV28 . CASSLNNQPQHF TGTGCCAGCAGTTTGAACAATCAGCCCCAGCATTTT
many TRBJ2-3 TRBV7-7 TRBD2 CASSLGLAGAVDTQYF TGTGCCAGCAGCTTAGGGCTAGCGGGAGCCGTAGATACGCAGTATTTT
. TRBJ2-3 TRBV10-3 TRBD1 CAISEGQGADTQYF TGTGCCATCAGTGAAGGACAGGGCGCAGATACGCAGTATTTT
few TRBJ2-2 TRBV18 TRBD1 CASSPRDRGDTGELFF TGTGCCAGCTCACCACGGGACAGGGGAGACACCGGGGAGCTGTTTTTT
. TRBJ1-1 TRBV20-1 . CSAVQGIGEAFF TGCAGTGCTGTACAGGGAATCGGTGAAGCTTTCTTT
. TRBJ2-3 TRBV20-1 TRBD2 CSARGLQALAGPIDTQYF TGCAGTGCTAGGGGACTCCAGGCACTAGCGGGCCCGATAGATACGCAGTATTTT
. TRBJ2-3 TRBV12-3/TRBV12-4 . CASSLRSGADTQYF TGTGCCAGCAGTCTCAGAAGTGGGGCAGATACGCAGTATTTT
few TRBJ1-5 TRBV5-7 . CASSSGTTCQPQHF TGTGCCAGCAGCTCCGGGACTACTTGCCAGCCCCAGCATTTT
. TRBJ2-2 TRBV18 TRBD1 CASSPRTGIKTGELFF TGTGCCAGCTCACCACGGACAGGGATCAAGACCGGGGAGCTGTTTTTT
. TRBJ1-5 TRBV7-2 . CASSFDPGKQPQHF TGTGCCAGCAGCTTCGACCCTGGGAAGCAGCCCCAGCATTTT
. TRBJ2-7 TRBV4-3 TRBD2 CASSQGLAENYEQYF TGCGCCAGCAGCCAGGGACTAGCGGAAAACTACGAGCAGTACTTC
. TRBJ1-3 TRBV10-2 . CASSEQGYSGNTIYF TGCGCCAGCAGTGAGCAGGGTTACTCTGGAAACACCATATATTTT
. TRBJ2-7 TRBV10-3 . CAISEYGTESYF TGTGCCATCAGTGAGTACGGGACGGAATCGTACTTC
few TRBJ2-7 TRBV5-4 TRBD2 CASSLRSSGAYEQYF TGTGCCAGCAGCCTTAGATCTAGCGGGGCGTACGAGCAGTACTTC
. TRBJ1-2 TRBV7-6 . CASSLLPDNYGYTF TGTGCCAGCAGCTTACTTCCCGATAACTATGGCTACACCTTC
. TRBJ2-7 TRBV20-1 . CSARGRDGSRDEQYF TGCAGTGCTAGAGGTAGGGACGGCTCGCGGGACGAGCAGTACTTC
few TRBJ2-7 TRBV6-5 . CASRFRGGGDEQYF TGTGCCAGCAGGTTCAGGGGCGGGGGCGACGAGCAGTACTTC
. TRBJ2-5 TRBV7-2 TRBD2 CASSLVAGAEETQYF TGTGCCAGCAGCTTAGTAGCGGGGGCGGAAGAGACCCAGTACTTC
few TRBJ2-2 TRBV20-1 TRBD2 CSARLAGGTGELFF TGCAGTGCTAGACTAGCGGGAGGTACCGGGGAGCTGTTTTTT
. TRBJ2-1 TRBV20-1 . CSASQRFGADEQFF TGCAGTGCTAGTCAGCGGTTCGGTGCCGATGAGCAGTTCTTC
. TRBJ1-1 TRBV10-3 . CAITRSPGSEAFF TGTGCCATCACTAGGTCCCCGGGGAGTGAAGCTTTCTTT
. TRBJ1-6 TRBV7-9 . CASSLVRSGVSNSPLHF TGTGCCAGCAGCTTAGTGAGGTCAGGGGTCAGTAATTCACCCCTCCACTTT
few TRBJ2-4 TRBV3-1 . CASSGEDSAPAKNIQYF TGTGCCAGCAGCGGAGAGGACAGCGCTCCAGCCAAAAACATTCAGTACTTC
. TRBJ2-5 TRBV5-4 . CASSFAPGRPETQYF TGTGCCAGCAGCTTCGCTCCAGGGAGACCAGAGACCCAGTACTTC
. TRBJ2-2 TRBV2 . CASSTTGELFF TGTGCCAGCAGTACCACCGGGGAGCTGTTTTTT
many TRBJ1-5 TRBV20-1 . CSASLRDNQPQHF TGCAGTGCTAGTCTGAGGGATAATCAGCCCCAGCATTTT
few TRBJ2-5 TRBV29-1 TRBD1 CSVGDLGQGTQYF TGCAGCGTTGGAGATTTGGGACAGGGGACCCAGTACTTC
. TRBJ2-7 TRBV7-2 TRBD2 CASSSRTSGVTSSYEQYF TGTGCCAGCAGCTCCAGGACTAGCGGGGTGACCAGCTCCTACGAGCAGTACTTC
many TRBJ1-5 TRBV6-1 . CASSDSPGTFQPQHF TGTGCCAGCAGTGACAGTCCCGGGACGTTTCAGCCCCAGCATTTT
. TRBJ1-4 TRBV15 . CATSRDSRTNEKLFF TGTGCCACCAGCAGAGACAGTAGGACTAATGAAAAACTGTTTTTT
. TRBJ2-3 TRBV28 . CASSRSLGYVF TGTGCCAGCAGCCGGTCCCTAGGGTATGTTTTT
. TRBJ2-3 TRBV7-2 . CASSFFGGLRGTSQSDTQYF TGTGCCAGCAGCTTTTTTGGAGGTCTACGGGGCACTAGCCAATCAGATACGCAGTATTTT
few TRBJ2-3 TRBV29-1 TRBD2 CSVVPGLAGGQDTQYF TGCAGCGTGGTCCCGGGACTAGCGGGAGGGCAAGATACGCAGTATTTT
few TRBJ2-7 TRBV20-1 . CSARAPDRYYEQYF TGCAGTGCTAGAGCTCCTGACAGGTACTACGAGCAGTACTTC
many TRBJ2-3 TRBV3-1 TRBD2 CASSPSGGALYTQYF TGTGCCAGCAGCCCTAGCGGGGGGGCCTTATATACGCAGTATTTT